The TCR beta chain described here comes from a study of blood T cell repertoires in COVID-19. Study-level information: Collection of acute and convalescent COVID-19 samples took place in the United States, Italy and Spain.

Clinical history reported by participants formed the basis on which cohorts were assigned. Either two negative PCRs, clearance, or symptom resolution qualified Cohort 3 donors as recovered. In the authors' workflow: From reference gene primer amplification, estimates of nucleated cell counts were derived. Libraries were prepared by immunoSEQ multiplex PCR; TCRdb keeps only in-frame clonotypes and omits some of them. D and trimming come from the DNA, and the V and J calls and clone size come from that table. This table holds fewer than 400,000 clones, 70% to 90% found once. Germline V lookup: CDR1 ENHRY, CDR2 SYGVKD. The ends were cut back, 3 bases at V and 5 bases at J, with 16 bases in the middle. The CDR3 is 15 residues long.

This chain links TRBV10-3 with TRBJ2-5, with D possibly matching TRBD2 (7 bases). This clonotype was sampled from a man younger than 40 who had recovered from COVID-19. The specimen sequenced was PBMCs or T cells enriched from blood (not recorded which). The CDR3 loop reads CAISDGGGGSETQYF. As DNA, the CDR3 is TGTGCCATCAGTGACGGTGGGGGGGGCAGCGAGACCCAGTACTTC.